One TCR beta chain is described in this entry. Its antigen remains unidentified. This sample was taken from a study of blood T cells in healthy people across ages. Study background: Capture by template switching was about one barcoded beta molecule per two T cells. Whole-study results and caveats: TCR beta diversity correlated strongly with naive T cell percentage. Observed TCR beta diversity per million T cells went down as age went up. This fall followed a roughly linear course with age.

With a J-beta primer mix and a sample-barcoded 5' primer, a second PCR ran roughly 6 to 11 cycles. Every sample gave at least 2.5 million paired-end reads containing CDR3. MiXCR was run by TCRdb on the 5' RACE reads, yielding one entry per CDR3 protein. The table lists approximately 350,000 distinct CDR3 sequences, more than 45% of them singletons, with around 49% in the top ten. This CDR3 contains 14 residues. Looked up from germline, CDR1 is KGHDR and CDR2 is SFDVKD. V usage is TRBV24-1 and J usage is TRBJ2-4; D is unresolved. The J call may be wrong; the DNA end is better matched by TRBJ2-7. The sequence was collected from a man between 60 and 70 years old in good health. The sample consisted of blood. CDR3 region: CATSDPLVFYEQYF. For the CDR3, the DNA is TGTGCCACCAGTGACCCCCTAGTGTTCTACGAGCAGTACTTC.